This TCR beta chain originates from a study of cytomegalovirus exposure and HLA in healthy donors. The CDR3 is 13 amino acids. Trimming stripped 7 bases from V and 4 bases from J, with 10 bases between. Germline loops: CDR1 LNHDA, CDR2 SQIVND (reference sequence). On this clone itself: Its antigen is still unknown.

Overall study findings and caveats: Some TCR beta chains (roughly 150 of them) were listed as cytomegalovirus-associated. Some V segments, including TRBV6-2 and TRBV6-3, were excluded as indistinguishable. A few of the chains that were CMV-associated were confirmed in vitro to be specific for CMV antigens. Presence/absence analyses took donor sequencing depth as roughly uniform.

Primers: 60 Vbeta forward and 13 Jbeta reverse. The table came from immunoSEQ multiplex PCR; TCRdb's copy has only in-frame clones and leaves some out. The sample has approximately 120,000 clones, around 82% seen once. The chain has TRBV19 and TRBJ2-2, with D uncertain. This TCR came from a female donor in good health and CMV-seronegative. Sequenced: PBMCs. The CDR3 region is CASKEAFTGELFF. CDR3 in DNA: TGTGCCAGTAAGGAAGCGTTCACCGGGGAGCTGTTTTTT. The full variable domain, its missing parts supplied by reference TRBV19 and TRBJ2-2, is DGGITQSPKYLFRKEGQNVTLSCEQNLNHDAMYWYRQDPGQGLRLIYYSQIVNDFQKGDIAEGYSVSREKKESFPLTVTSAQKNPTAFYLCASKEAFTGELFFGEGSRLTVL.